This TCR beta chain was captured by sequencing in a study of OX40 agonist ivuxolimab in advanced cancers. Study context: With a range of roughly 20 to 80, age averaged approximately 64 years, and around 83% were male. Around 40% of patients had received prior checkpoint inhibitor therapy.

The protocol was immunoSEQ multiplex PCR, while the TCRdb copy is restricted to in-frame clones and leaves out a portion. The table has about 88,000 clones, around 85% seen once. The count of this clone is one. With 0 bases removed from V and 5 bases from J, the gap between germline ends came to 7 bases. Germline CDR1 KGHSH, CDR2 LQKENI. CDR3 length: 13 amino acids. The rearrangement uses TRBV18 and TRBJ1-1; no firm D call. This receptor was taken from an adult with an advanced solid tumor such as melanoma, head and neck, liver or kidney cancer. The sequences come from CD4+ or CD8+ T cells sorted from blood, collected in a trial of the OX40 agonist ivuxolimab. The CDR3, as DNA: TGTGCCAGCTCACCACCAGGGAGGACTGAAGCTTTCTTT. As protein: CASSPPGRTEAFF.